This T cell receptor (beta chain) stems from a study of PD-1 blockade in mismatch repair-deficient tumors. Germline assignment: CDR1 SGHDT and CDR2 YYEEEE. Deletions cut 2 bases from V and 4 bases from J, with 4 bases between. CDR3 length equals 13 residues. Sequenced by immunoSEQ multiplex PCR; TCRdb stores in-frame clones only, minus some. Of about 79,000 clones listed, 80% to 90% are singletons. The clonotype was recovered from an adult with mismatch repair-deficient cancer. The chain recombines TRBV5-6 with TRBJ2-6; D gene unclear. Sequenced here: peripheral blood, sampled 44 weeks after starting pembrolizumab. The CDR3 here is CASSLTGANVLTF. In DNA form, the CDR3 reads TGTGCCAGCAGCTTAACGGGGGCCAACGTCCTGACTTTC.